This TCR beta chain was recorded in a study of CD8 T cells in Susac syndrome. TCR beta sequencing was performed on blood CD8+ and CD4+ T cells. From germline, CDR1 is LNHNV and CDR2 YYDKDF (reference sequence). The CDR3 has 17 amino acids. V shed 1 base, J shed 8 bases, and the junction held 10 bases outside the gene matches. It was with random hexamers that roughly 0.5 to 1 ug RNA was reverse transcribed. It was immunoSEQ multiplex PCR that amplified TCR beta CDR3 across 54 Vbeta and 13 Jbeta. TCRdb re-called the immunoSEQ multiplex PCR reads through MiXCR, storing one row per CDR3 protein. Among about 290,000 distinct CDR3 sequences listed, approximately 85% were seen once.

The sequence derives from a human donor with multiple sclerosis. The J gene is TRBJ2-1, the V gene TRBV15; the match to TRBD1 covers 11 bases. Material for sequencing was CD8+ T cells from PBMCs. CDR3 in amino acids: CATSRGRGTGGYDEQFF. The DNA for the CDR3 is TGTGCCACCAGCAGAGGACGGGGGACAGGGGGATACGATGAGCAGTTCTTC. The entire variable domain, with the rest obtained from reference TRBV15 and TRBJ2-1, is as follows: DAMVIQNPRYQVTQFGKPVTLSCSQTLNHNVMYWYQQKSSQAPKLLFHYYDKDFNNEADTPDNFQSRRPNTSFCFLDIRSPGLGDTAMYLCATSRGRGTGGYDEQFFGPGTRLTVL.